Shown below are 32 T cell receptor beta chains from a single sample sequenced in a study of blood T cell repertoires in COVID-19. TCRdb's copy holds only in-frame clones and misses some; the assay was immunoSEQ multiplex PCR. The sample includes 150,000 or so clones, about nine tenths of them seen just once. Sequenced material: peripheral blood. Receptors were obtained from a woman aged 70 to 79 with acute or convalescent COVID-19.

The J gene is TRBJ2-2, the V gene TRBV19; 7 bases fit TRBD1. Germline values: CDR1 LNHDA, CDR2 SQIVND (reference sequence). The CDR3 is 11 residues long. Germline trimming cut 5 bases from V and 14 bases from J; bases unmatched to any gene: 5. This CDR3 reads CASSVRDSLFF. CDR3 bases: TGTGCCAGTAGTGTCCGGGACAGCCTGTTTTTT.

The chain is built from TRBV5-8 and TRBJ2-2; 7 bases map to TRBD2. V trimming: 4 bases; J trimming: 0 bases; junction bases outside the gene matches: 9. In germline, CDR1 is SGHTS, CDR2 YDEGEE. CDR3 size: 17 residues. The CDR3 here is CASSKTGLAANTGELFF. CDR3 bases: TGTGCCAGCAGCAAAACCGGGCTAGCGGCGAACACCGGGGAGCTGTTTTTT. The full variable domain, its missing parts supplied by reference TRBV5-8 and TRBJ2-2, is EAGVTQSPTHLIKTRGQQATLRCSPISGHTSVYWYQQALGLGLQFLLWYDEGEERNRGNFPPRFSGRQFPNYSSELNVNALELEDSALYLCASSKTGLAANTGELFFGEGSRLTVL.

The CDR3 DNA reads as TGTGCCAGCAGCCAATCCCGAGGGACAGGTAACGTTAGAACTAAGTTAGCTAACTATGGCTACACCTTC. As protein: CASSQSRGTGNVRTKLANYGYTF. The rearrangement links TRBV3-1 (or the pseudogene TRBV3-2) to TRBJ1-2; 8 nucleotides agree with TRBD1. The germline V gene encodes CDR1 LGHDT and CDR2 YNNKEL (reference sequence). V was pared by 2 bases and J by 0 bases, with 26 bases of the junction left unmatched. This CDR3 contains 23 residues.

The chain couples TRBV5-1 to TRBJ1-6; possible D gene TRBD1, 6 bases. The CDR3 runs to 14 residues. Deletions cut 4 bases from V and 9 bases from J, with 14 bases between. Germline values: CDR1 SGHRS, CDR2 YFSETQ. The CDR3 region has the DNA TGCGCCAGCAGCCAGGGACATGAGGGTTCACCCCTCCACTTT. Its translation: CASSQGHEGSPLHF.

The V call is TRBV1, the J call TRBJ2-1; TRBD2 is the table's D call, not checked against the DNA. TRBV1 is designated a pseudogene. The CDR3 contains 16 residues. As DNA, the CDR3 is TGCACCAGCAGCCAAGACGCGGGGCCCATCTACAATGAGCAGTTCTTC. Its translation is CTSSQDAGPIYNEQFF.

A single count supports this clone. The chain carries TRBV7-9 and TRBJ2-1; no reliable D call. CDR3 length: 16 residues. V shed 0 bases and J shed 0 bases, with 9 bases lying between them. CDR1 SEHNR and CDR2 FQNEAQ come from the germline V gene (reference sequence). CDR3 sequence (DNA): TGTGCCAGCAGCTTAGCTGAGTCATTCTCCTACAATGAGCAGTTCTTC. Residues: CASSLAESFSYNEQFF.

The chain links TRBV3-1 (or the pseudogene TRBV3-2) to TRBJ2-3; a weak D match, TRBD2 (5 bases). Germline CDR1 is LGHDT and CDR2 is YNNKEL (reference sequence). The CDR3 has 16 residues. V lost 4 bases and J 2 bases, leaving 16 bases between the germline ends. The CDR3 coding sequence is TGTGCCAGCAGCCGCACCGGGGTCCGGGACACAGATACGCAGTATTTT. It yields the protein CASSRTGVRDTDTQYF.

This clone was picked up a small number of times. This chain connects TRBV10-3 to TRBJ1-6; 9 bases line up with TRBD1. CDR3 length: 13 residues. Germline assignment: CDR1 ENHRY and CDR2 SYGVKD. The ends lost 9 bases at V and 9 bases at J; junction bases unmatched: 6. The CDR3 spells CAIGTGKVSPLHF. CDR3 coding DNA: TGTGCCATAGGGACAGGGAAGGTTTCACCCCTCCACTTT.

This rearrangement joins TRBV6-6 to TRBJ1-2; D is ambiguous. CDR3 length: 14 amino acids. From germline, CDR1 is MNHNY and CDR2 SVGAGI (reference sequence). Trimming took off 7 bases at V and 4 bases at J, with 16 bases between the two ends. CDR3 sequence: CASNPQEEPYGYTF. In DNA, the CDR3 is TGTGCCAGCAATCCCCAGGAGGAACCCTATGGCTACACCTTC.

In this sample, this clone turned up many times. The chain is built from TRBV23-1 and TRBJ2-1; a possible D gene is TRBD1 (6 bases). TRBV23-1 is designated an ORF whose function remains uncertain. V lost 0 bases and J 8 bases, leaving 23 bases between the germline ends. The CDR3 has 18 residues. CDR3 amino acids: CASSQSVAGRRTVDEQFF. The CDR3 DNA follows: TGCGCCAGCAGTCAATCCGTGGCAGGGAGACGGACAGTCGATGAGCAGTTCTTC.

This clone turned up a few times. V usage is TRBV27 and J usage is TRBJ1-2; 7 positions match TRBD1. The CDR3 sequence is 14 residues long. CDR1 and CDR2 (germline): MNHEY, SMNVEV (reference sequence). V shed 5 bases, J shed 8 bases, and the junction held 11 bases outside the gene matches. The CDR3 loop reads CASSRNDRVGGYTF. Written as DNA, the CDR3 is TGTGCCAGCAGTCGCAACGACAGGGTAGGAGGCTACACCTTC.

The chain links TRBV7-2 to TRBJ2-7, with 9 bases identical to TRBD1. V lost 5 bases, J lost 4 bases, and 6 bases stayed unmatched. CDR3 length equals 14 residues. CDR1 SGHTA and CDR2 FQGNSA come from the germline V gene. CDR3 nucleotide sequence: TGTGCCAGCAGCCCCGGGGACAGGGTGTACGAGCAGTACTTC. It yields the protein CASSPGDRVYEQYF.

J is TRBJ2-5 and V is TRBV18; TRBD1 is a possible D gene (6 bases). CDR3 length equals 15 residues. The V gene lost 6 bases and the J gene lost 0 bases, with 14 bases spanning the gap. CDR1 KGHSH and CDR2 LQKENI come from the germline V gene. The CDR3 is CASSPETGYQETQYF. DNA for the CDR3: TGTGCCAGCTCGCCGGAAACAGGGTACCAAGAGACCCAGTACTTC.

CDR3 bases: TGTGCCAGCAGTTTCCAACAGGGTAGTTCACCCCTCCACTTT. This gives the protein CASSFQQGSSPLHF. The V call is TRBV27, the J call TRBJ1-6, with D possibly being TRBD1 (6 bases). Germline CDR1 MNHEY, CDR2 SMNVEV (reference sequence). The V and J ends lost 3 bases and 9 bases respectively, with 12 bases between them. There are 14 residues in the CDR3.

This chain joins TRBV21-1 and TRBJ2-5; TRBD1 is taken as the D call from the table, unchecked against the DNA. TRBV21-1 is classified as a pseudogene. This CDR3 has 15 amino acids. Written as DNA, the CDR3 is TGTGCCAGCAGCAAAGTGTTTGGACAGCAAGAGACCCAGTACTTC. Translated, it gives CASSKVFGQQETQYF.

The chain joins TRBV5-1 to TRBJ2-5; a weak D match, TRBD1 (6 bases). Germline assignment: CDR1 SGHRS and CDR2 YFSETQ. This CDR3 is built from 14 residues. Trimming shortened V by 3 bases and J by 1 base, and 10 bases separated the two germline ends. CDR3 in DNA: TGCGCCAGCAGCTCGACAGGAGGCCAAGAGACCCAGTACTTC. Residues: CASSSTGGQETQYF.

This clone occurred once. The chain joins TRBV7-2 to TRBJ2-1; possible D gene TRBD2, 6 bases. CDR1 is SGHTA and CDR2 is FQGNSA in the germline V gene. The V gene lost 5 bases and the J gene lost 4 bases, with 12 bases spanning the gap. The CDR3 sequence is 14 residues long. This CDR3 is CASSPLGTYNEQFF. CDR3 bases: TGTGCCAGCAGCCCGCTCGGGACTTACAATGAGCAGTTCTTC.

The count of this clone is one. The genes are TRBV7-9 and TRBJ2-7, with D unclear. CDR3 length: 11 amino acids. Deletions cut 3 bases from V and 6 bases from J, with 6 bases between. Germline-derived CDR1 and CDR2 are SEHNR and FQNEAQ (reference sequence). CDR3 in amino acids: CASSLVSEQYF. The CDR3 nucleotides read TGTGCCAGCAGCTTGGTTAGCGAGCAGTACTTC.

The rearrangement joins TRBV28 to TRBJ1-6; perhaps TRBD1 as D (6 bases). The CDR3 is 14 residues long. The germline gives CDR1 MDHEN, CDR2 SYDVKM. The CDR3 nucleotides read TGTGGAGGGGGATCCCGGGCGGTTAATTCACCCCTCCACTTT. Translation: CGGGSRAVNSPLHF.

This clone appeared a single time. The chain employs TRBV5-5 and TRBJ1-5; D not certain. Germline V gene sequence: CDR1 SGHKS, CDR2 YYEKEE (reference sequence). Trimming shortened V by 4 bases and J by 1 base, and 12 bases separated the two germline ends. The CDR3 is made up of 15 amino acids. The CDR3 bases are TGTGCCAGCAGCCCGGGTGAGAGGAGCAATCAGCCCCAGCATTTT. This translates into CASSPGERSNQPQHF.

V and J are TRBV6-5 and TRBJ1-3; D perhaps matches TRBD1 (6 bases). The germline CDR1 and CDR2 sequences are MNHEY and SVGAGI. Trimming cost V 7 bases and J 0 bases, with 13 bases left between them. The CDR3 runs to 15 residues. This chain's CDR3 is CASNGQLYSGNTIYF. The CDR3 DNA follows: TGTGCCAGCAACGGACAGCTATACTCTGGAAACACCATATATTTT.

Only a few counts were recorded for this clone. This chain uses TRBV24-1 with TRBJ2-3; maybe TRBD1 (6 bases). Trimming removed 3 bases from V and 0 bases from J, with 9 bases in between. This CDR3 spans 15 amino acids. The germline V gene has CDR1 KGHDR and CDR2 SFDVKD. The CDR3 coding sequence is TGTGCCACCAGTGATACCGGACAGAGCACAGATACGCAGTATTTT. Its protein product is CATSDTGQSTDTQYF.

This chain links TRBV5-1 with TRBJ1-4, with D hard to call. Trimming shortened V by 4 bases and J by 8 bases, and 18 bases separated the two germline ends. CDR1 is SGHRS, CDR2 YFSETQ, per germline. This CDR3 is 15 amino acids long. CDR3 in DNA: TGCGCCAGCAGCCTCGGGTCCTCCGGTCCGGAAAAACTGTTTTTT. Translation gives CASSLGSSGPEKLFF.

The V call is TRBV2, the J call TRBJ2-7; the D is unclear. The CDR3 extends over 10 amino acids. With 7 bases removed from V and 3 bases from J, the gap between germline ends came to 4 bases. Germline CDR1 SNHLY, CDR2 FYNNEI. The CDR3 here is CASNGYEQYF. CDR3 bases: TGTGCCAGCAACGGCTACGAGCAGTACTTC.

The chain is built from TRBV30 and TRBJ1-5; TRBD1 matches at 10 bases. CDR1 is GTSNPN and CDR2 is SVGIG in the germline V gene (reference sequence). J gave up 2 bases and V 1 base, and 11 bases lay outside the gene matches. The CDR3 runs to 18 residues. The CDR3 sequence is CAWSAGTGAYIGNQPQHF. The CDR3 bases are TGTGCCTGGAGTGCCGGGACAGGGGCTTATATTGGCAATCAGCCCCAGCATTTT.

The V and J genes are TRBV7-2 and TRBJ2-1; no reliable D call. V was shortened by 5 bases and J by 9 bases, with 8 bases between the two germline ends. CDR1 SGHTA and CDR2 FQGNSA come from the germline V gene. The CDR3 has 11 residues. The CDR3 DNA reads TGTGCCAGCAGCAGACAATTTGAGCAGTTCTTC. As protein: CASSRQFEQFF.

The CDR3 DNA is TGTGCCAGCAGTTTAACTGACAGGGGGAACACTGAAGCTTTCTTT. Protein: CASSLTDRGNTEAFF. The gene calls are TRBV28 and TRBJ1-1, with TRBD1 matching over 8 bases. CDR1 MDHEN and CDR2 SYDVKM come from the germline V gene. J was trimmed by 1 base and V by 2 bases; bases with no gene match: 3. CDR3 length: 15 residues.

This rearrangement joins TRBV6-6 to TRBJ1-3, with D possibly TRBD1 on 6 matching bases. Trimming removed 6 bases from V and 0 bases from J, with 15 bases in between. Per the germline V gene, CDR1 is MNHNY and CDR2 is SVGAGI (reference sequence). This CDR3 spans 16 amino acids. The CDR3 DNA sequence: TGTGCCAGCAGCAATGACAGGATGAGCTCTGGAAACACCATATATTTT. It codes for CASSNDRMSSGNTIYF.

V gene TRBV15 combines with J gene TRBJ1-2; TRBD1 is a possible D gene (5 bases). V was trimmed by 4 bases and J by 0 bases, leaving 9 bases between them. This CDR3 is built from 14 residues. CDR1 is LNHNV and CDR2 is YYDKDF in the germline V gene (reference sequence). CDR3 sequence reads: CATSKRGPNYGYTF. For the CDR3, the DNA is TGTGCCACCAGCAAGCGGGGACCTAACTATGGCTACACCTTC.

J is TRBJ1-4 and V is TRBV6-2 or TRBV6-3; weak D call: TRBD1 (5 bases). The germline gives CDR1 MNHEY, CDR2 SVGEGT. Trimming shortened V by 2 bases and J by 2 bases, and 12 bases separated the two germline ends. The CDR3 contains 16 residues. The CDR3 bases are TGTGCCAGCAGTTACCTTCCTGGGGCGACTAATGAAAAACTGTTTTTT. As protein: CASSYLPGATNEKLFF.

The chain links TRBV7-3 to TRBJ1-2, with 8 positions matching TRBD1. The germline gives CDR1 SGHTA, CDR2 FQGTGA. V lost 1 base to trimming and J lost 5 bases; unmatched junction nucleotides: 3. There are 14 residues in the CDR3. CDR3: CASSLNNRGYGYTF. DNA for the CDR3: TGTGCCAGCAGCTTAAATAACAGGGGGTATGGCTACACCTTC.

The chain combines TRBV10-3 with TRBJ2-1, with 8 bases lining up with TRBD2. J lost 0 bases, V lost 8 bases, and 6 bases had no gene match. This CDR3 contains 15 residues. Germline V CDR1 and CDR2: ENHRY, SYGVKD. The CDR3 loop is CAIGQRGLSYNEQFF. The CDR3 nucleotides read TGTGCCATCGGTCAGCGGGGGCTCTCCTACAATGAGCAGTTCTTC.